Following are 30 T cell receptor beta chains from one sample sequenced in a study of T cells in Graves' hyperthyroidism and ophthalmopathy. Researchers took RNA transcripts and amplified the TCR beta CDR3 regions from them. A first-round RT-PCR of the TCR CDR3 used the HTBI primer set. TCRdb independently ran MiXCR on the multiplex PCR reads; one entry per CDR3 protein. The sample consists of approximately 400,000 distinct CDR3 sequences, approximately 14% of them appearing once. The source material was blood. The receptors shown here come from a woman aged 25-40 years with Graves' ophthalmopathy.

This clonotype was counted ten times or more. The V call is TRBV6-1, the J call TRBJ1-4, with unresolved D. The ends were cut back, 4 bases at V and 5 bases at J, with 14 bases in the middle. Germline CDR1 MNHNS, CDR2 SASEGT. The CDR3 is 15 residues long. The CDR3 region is CASSGEAAPNEKLFF. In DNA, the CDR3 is TGTGCCAGCAGTGGGGAGGCGGCTCCGAATGAAAAACTGTTTTTT.

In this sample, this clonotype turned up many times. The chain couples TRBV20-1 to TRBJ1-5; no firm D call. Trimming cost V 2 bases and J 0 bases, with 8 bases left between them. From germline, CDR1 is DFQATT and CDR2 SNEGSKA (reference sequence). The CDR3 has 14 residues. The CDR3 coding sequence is TGCAGTGCTAGATGGGGAGTTAGCAATCAGCCCCAGCATTTT. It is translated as CSARWGVSNQPQHF.

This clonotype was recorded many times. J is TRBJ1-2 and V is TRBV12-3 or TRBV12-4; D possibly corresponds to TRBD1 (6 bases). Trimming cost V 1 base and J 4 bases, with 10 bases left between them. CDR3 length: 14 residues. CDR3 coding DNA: TGTGCCAGCAGTTTAGTAGGACAGACCTATGGCTACACCTTC. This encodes CASSLVGQTYGYTF.

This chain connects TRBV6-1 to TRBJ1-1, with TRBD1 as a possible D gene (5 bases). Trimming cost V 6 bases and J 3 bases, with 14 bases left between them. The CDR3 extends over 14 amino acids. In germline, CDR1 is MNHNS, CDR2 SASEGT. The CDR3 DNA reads TGTGCCAGCAGGGACCTGGGAGGGGACACTGAAGCTTTCTTT. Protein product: CASRDLGGDTEAFF.

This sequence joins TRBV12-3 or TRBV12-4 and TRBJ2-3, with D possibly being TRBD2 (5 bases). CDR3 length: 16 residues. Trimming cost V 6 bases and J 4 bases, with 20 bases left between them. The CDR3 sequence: CASSSSPLGAADTQYF. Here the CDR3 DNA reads TGTGCCAGCAGCTCTAGCCCCCTGGGAGCCGCAGATACGCAGTATTTT.

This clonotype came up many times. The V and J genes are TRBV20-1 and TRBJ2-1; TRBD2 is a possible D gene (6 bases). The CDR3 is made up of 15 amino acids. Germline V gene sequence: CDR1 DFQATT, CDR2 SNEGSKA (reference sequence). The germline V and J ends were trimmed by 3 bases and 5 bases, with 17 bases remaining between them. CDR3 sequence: CSASVGSLLDNEQFF. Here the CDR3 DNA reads TGCAGTGCTAGCGTCGGGAGCTTACTTGACAATGAGCAGTTCTTC.

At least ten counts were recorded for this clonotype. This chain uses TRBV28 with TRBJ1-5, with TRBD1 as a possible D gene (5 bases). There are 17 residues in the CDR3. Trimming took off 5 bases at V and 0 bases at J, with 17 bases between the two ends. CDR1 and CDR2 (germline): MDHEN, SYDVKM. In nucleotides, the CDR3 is TGTGCCAGCAGTGGGGGAGGAGGCCGTTATAGCAATCAGCCCCAGCATTTT. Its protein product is CASSGGGGRYSNQPQHF.

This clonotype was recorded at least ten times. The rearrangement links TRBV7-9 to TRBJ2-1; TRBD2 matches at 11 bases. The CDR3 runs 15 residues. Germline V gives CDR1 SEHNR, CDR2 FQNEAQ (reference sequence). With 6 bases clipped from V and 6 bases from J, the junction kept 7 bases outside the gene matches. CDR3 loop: CASSVLAGGSNEQFF. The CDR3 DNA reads TGTGCCAGCAGTGTTCTAGCGGGGGGCAGCAATGAGCAGTTCTTC.

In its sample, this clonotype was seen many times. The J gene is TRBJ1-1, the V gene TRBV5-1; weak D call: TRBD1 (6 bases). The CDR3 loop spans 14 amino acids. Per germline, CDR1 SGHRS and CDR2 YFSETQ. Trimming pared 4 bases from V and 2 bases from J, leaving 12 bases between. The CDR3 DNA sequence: TGCGCCAGCAGCACCCTACAGGGAAACACTGAAGCTTTCTTT. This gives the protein CASSTLQGNTEAFF.

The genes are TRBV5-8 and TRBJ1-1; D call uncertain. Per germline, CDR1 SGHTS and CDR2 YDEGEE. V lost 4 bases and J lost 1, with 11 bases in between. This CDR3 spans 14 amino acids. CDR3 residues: CASSDRRTNTEAFF. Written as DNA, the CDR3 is TGTGCCAGCAGCGATCGGCGGACGAACACTGAAGCTTTCTTT.

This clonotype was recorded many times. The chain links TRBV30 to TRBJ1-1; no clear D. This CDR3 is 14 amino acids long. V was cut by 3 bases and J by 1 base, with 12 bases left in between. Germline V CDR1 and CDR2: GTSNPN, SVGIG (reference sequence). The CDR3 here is CAWSQTRPNTEAFF. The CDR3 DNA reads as TGTGCCTGGAGCCAGACAAGACCGAACACTGAAGCTTTCTTT.

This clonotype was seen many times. The CDR3 DNA reads TGTGCCAGCAGCTTAAACTCGGGCACTGAAGCTTTCTTT. It yields the protein CASSLNSGTEAFF. V gene TRBV7-3 combines with J gene TRBJ1-1; no definite D call. The CDR3 runs 13 residues. V was clipped by 1 base and J by 4 bases, with 7 bases between them. Germline CDR1 and CDR2: SGHTA and FQGTGA. Full variable domain (remainder filled in from reference TRBV7-3 and TRBJ1-1): GAGVSQTPSNKVTEKGKYVELRCDPISGHTALYWYRQSLGQGPEFLIYFQGTGAADDSGLPNDRFFAVRPEGSVSTLKIQRTERGDSAVYLCASSLNSGTEAFFGQGTRLTVV.

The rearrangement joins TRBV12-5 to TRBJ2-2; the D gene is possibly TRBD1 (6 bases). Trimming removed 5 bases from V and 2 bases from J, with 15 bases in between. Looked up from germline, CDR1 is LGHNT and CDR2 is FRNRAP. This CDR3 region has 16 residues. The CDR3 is CASGPTWTVNTGELFF. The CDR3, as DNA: TGTGCTAGTGGTCCAACATGGACAGTTAACACCGGGGAGCTGTTTTTT.

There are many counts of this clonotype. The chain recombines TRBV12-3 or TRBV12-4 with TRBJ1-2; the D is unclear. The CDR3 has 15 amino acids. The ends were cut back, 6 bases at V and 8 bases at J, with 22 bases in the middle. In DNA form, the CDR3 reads TGTGCCAGCAGACGGATGGGCAGCCTTTTGGGAGGCTACACCTTC. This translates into CASRRMGSLLGGYTF.

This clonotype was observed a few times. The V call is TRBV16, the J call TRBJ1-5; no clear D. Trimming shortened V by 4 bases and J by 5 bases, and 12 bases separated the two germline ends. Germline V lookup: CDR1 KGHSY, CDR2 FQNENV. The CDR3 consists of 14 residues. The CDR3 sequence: CASSLPGLDQPQHF. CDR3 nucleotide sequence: TGTGCCAGCAGCCTCCCAGGTCTCGATCAGCCCCAGCATTTT.

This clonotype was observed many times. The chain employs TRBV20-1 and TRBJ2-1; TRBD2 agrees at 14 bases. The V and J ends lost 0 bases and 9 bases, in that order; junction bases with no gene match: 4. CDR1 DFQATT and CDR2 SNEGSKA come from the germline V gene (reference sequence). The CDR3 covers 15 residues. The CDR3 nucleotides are TGCAGTGCTAGAGATGGACTAGCGGGGGGTGTTGAGCAGTTCTTC. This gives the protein CSARDGLAGGVEQFF.

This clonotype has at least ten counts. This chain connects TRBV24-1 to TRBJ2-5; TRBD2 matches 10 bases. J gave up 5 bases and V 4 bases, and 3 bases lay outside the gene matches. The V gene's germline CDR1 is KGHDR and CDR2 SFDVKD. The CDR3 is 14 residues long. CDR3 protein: CATSDLSGGETQYF. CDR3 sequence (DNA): TGTGCCACCAGTGACCTTAGCGGGGGGGAGACCCAGTACTTC.

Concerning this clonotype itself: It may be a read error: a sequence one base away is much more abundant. The CDR3 nucleotides read TGTGCCAGCAGCCCTGAATTAGCCAAAAACATTCAGTTCTTC. This codes for CASSPELAKNIQFF. The chain couples TRBV7-9 to TRBJ2-4; D not resolved. TRBJ2-1 explains the end of the DNA better; the J call may be wrong. Per germline, CDR1 SEHNR and CDR2 FQNEAQ (reference sequence). This CDR3 spans 14 amino acids.

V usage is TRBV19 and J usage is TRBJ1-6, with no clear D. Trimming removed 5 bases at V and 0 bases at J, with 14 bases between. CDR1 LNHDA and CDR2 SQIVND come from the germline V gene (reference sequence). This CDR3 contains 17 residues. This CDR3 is CASSVDGHSSYNSPLHF. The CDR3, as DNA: TGTGCCAGTAGTGTGGACGGCCATAGCTCCTATAATTCACCCCTCCACTTT. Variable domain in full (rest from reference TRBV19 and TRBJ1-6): DGGITQSPKYLFRKEGQNVTLSCEQNLNHDAMYWYRQDPGQGLRLIYYSQIVNDFQKGDIAEGYSVSREKKESFPLTVTSAQKNPTAFYLCASSVDGHSSYNSPLHFGNGTRLTVT.

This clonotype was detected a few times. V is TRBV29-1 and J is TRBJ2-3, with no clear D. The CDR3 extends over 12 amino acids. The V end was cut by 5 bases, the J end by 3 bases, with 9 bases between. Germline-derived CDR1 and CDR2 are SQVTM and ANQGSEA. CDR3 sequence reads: CSVSVRTDTQYF. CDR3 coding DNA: TGCAGCGTTTCGGTAAGGACAGATACGCAGTATTTT.

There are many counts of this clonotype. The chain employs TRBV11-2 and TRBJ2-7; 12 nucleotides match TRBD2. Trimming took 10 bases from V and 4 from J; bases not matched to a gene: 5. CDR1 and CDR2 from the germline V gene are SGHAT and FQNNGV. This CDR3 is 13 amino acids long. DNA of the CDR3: TGTGCCACTCTGGGACTAGCGGGTTACGAGCAGTACTTC. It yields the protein CATLGLAGYEQYF.

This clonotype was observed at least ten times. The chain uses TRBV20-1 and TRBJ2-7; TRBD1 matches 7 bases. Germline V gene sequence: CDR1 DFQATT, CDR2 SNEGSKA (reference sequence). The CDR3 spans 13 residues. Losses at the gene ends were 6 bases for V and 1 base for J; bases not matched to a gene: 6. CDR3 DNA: TGCAGTGCCACCGACAGGGCTTCCTACGAGCAGTACTTC. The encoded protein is CSATDRASYEQYF.

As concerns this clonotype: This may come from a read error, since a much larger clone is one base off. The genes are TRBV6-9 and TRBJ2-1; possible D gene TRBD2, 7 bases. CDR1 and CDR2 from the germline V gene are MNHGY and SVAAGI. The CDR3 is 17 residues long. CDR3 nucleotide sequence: TGCGCCGGCAGTGAGCGGGACACGGGACACGCTTACAATGAGCAGTTCTTC. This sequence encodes CAGSERDTGHAYNEQFF.

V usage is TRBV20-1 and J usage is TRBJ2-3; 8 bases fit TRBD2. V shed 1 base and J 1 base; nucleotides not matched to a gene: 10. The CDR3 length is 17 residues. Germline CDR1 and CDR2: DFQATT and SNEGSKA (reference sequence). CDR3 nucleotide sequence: TGCAGTGCTAGAGGGGGCGTGGCGGGGGGCCGCACAGATACGCAGTATTTT. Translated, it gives CSARGGVAGGRTDTQYF.

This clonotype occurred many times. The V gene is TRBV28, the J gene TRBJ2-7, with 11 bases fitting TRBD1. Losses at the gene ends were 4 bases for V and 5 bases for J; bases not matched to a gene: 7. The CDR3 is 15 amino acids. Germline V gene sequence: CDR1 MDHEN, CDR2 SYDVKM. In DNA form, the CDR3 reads TGTGCCAGCAGTTACAGGACAGGGGGCTACCACGAGCAGTACTTC. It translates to CASSYRTGGYHEQYF.

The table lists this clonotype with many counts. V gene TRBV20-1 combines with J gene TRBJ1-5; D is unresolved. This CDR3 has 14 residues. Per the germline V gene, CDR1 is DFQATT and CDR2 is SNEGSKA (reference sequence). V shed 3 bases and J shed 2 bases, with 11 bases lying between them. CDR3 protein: CSASWRDGNQPQHF. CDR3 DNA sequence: TGCAGTGCTAGCTGGCGCGACGGCAATCAGCCCCAGCATTTT.

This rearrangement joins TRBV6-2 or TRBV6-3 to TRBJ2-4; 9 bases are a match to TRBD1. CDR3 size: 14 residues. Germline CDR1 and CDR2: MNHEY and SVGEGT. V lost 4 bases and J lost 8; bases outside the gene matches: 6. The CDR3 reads CASSFGTGPDIQYF. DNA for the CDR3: TGTGCCAGCAGTTTTGGGACAGGGCCTGACATTCAGTACTTC.

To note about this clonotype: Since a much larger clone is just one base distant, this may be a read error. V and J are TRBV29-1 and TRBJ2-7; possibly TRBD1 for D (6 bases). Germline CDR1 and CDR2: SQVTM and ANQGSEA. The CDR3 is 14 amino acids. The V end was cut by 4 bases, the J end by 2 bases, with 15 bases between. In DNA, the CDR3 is TGCAGCGTTGGTGTCGGGACAAGGACCTACGAGCAGTACTTC. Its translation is CSVGVGTRTYEQYF.

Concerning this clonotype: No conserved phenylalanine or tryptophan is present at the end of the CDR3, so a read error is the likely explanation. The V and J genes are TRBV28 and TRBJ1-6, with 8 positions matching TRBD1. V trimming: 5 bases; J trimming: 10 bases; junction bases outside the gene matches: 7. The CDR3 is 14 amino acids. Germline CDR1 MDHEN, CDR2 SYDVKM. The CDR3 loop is CASSRGQARSPLHL. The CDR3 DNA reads TGTGCCAGCAGTCGGGGACAGGCTAGATCACCCCTCCACTTG.

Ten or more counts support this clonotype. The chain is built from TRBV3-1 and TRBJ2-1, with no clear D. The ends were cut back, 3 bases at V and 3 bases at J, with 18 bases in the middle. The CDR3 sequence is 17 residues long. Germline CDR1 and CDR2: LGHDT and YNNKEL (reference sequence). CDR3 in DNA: TGTGCCAGCAGCCAGATCCCAACGCCGGGTCGCTACAATGAGCAGTTCTTC. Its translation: CASSQIPTPGRYNEQFF.